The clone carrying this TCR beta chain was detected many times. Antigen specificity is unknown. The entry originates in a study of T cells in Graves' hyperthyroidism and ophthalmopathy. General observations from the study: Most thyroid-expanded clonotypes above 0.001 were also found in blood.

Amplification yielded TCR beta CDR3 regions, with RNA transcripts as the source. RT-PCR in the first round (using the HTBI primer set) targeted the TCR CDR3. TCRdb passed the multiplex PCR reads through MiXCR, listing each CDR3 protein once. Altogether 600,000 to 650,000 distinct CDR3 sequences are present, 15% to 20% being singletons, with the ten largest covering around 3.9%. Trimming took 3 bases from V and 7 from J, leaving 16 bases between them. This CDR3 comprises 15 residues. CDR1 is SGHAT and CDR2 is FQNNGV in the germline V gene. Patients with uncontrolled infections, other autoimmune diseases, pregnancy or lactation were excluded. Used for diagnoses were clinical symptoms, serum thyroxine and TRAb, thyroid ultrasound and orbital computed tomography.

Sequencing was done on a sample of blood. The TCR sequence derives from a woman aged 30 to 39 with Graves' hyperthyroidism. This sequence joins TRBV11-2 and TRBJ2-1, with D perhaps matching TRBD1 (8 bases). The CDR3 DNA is TGTGCCAGCAGCTTCCAACAGGGGGGGTGGAATGAGCAGTTCTTC. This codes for CASSFQQGGWNEQFF.